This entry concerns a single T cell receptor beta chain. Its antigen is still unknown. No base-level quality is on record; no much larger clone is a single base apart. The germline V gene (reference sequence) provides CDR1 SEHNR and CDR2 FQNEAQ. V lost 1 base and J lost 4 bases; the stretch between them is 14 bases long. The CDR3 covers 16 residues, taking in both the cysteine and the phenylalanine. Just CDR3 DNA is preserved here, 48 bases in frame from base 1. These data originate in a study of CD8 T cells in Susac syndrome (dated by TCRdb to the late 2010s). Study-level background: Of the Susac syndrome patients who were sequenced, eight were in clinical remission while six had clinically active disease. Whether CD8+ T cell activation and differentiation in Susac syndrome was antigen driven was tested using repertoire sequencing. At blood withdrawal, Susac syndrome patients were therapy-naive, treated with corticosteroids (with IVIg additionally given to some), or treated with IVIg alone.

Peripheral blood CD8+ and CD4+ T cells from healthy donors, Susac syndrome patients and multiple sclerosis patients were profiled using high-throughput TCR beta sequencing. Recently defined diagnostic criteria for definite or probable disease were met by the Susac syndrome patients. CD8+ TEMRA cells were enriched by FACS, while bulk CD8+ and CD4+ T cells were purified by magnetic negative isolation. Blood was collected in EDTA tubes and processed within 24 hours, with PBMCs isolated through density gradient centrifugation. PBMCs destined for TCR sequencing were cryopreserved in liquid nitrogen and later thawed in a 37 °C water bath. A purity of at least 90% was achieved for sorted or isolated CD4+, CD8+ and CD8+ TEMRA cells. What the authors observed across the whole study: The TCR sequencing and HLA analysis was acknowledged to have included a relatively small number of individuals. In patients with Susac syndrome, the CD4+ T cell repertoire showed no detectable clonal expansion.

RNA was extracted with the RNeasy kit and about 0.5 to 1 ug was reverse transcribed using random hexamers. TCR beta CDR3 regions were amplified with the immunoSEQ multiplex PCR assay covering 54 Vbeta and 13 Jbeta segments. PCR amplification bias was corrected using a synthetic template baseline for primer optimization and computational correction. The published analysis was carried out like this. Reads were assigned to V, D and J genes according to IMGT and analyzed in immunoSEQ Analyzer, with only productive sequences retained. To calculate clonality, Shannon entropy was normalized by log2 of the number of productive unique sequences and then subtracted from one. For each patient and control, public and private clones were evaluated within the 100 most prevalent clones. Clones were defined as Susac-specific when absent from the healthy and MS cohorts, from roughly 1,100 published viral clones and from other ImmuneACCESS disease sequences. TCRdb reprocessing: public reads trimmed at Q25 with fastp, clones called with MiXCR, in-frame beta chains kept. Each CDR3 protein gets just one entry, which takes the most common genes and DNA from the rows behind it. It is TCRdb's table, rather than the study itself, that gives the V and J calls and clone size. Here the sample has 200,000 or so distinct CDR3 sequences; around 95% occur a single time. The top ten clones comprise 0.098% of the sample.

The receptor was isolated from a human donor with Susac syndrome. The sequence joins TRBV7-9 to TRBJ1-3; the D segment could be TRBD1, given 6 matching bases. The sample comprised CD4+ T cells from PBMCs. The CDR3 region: CASSLVRHRAGNTIYF. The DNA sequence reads TGTGCCAGCAGCTTAGTACGGCACAGGGCCGGAAACACCATATATTTT.